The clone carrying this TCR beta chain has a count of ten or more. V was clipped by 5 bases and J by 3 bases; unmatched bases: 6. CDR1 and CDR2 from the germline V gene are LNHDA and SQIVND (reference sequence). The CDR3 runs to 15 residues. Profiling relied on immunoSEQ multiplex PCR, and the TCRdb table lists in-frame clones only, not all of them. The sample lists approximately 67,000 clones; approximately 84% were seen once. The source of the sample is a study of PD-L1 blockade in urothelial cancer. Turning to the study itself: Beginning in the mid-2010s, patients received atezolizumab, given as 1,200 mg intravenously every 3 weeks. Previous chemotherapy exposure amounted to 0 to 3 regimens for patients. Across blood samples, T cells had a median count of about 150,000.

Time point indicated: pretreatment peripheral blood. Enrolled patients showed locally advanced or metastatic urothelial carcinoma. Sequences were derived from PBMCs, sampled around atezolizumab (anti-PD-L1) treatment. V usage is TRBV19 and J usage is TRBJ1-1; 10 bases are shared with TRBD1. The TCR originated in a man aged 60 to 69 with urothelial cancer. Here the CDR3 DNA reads TGTGCCAGTAGTTTCTCCGGGACAGGGGACACTGAAGCTTTCTTT. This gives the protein CASSFSGTGDTEAFF.